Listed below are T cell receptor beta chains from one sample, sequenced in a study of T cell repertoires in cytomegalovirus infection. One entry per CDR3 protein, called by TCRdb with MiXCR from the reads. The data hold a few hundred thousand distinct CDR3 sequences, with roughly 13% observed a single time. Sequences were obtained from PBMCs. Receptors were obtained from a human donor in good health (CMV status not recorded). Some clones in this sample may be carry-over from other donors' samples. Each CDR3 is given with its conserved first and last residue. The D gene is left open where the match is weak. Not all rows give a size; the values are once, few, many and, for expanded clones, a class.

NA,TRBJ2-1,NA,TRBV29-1,CSVSGGSYNEQFF,TGCAGCGTTTCGGGCGGATCCTACAATGAGCAGTTCTTC
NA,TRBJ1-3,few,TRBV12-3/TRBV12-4,CASRGQHSGNTIYF,TGTGCCAGCAGAGGACAGCACTCTGGAAACACCATATATTTT
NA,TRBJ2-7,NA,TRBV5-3,CARSPWFREQQYF,TGTGCCAGAAGCCCCTGGTTCCGGGAACAGCAGTACTTC
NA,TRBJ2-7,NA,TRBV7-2,CASSGGGEWMEQYF,TGTGCCAGCAGCGGGGGGGGCGAATGGATGGAGCAGTACTTC
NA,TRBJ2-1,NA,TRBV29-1,CSVAGSVRVSYNEQFF,TGCAGCGTTGCGGGCTCCGTACGGGTCTCCTACAATGAGCAGTTCTTC
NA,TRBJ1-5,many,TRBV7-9,CASSAARAEPQHF,TGTGCCAGCAGCGCAGCCCGGGCGGAGCCCCAGCATTTT
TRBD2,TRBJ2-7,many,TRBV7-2,CASSLVPAGGPYEQYF,TGTGCCAGCAGCTTAGTCCCAGCGGGAGGGCCCTACGAGCAGTACTTC
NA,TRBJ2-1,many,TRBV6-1,CASSADSYNEQFF,TGTGCCAGCAGTGCCGACAGCTACAATGAGCAGTTCTTC
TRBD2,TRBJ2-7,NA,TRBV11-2,CASSFTLAGGTEQYF,TGTGCCAGCAGTTTTACCTTAGCGGGAGGTACCGAGCAGTACTTC
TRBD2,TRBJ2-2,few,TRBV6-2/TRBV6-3,CASSYPGLAGPGELFF,TGTGCCAGCAGTTACCCGGGACTAGCGGGTCCCGGGGAGCTGTTTTTT
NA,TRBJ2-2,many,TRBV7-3,CASRRTNAGELFF,TGTGCCAGTCGGCGAACAAACGCCGGGGAGCTGTTTTTT
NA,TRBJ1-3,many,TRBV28,CASSRGGPQGTIYF,TGTGCCAGCAGCCGAGGGGGACCTCAGGGCACCATATATTTT
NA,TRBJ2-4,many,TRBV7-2,CASSKHRREAAKNIQYF,TGTGCCAGCAGCAAACACCGACGAGAAGCGGCCAAAAACATTCAGTACTTC
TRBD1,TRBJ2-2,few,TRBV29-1,CSVVADRGAGELFF,TGCAGCGTTGTTGCGGACAGGGGAGCCGGGGAGCTGTTTTTT
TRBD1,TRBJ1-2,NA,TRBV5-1,CASSDIPGGLSSENYGYTF,TGCGCCAGCAGCGACATCCCAGGGGGCCTCAGCTCCGAGAACTATGGCTACACCTTC
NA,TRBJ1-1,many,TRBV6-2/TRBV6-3,CASSEEENTEAFF,TGTGCCAGCAGTGAGGAAGAGAACACTGAAGCTTTCTTT
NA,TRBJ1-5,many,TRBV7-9,CASSPRGGGDQPQHF,TGTGCCAGCAGCCCCCGGGGCGGAGGGGATCAGCCCCAGCATTTT
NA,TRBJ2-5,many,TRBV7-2,CASSFSQETQYF,TGTGCCAGCAGCTTCTCTCAAGAGACCCAGTACTTC
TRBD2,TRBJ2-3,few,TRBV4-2,CASSLRPGGNTQYF,TGTGCCAGCAGCCTACGACCGGGGGGGAATACGCAGTATTTT
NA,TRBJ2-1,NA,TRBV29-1,CSVEGGGGEQFF,TGCAGCGTTGAGGGGGGCGGAGGTGAGCAGTTCTTC
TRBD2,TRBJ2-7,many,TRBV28,CASSFVEWGGSSYEQYF,TGTGCCAGCAGTTTCGTCGAGTGGGGGGGGAGCTCCTACGAGCAGTACTTC
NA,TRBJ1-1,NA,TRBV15,CATSNGQHGAFF,TGTGCCACCAGTAACGGACAGCACGGGGCTTTCTTT
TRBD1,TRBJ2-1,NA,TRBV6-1,CASSYVAGGWDEQFF,TGTGCCAGCAGTTACGTGGCAGGGGGCTGGGATGAGCAGTTCTTC
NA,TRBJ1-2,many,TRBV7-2,CASTPDRPPGYTF,TGTGCCAGCACCCCCGACAGGCCGCCCGGGTACACCTTC
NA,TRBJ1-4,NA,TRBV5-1,CASSLGATNEILFF,TGCGCCAGCAGCTTGGGGGCGACGAATGAAATACTGTTTTTT
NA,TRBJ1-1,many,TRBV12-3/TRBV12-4,CASSYRQSNTEAFF,TGTGCCAGCAGTTACCGGCAGTCGAACACTGAAGCTTTCTTT
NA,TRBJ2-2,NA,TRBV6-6,CASTEGTGELFF,TGTGCCAGCACGGAGGGCACCGGGGAGCTGTTTTTT
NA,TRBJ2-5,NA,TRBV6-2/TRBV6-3,CASAGGNWGWEETQYF,TGTGCCAGCGCAGGCGGGAATTGGGGATGGGAAGAGACCCAGTACTTC
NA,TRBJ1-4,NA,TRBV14,CASSQSGRNEKLFF,TGTGCCAGCAGCCAGTCCGGAAGGAATGAAAAACTGTTTTTT
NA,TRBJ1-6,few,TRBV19,CASSIVLSGNSPLHF,TGTGCCAGTAGTATAGTTTTATCGGGGAATTCACCCCTCCACTTT
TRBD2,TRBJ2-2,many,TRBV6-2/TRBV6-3,CATPLGPPGTSHSGELFF,TGTGCCACCCCCCTGGGACCGCCAGGGACTAGTCATTCCGGGGAGCTGTTTTTT
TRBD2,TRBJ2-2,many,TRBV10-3,CAISATSGSSGELFF,TGTGCCATCAGTGCCACTAGCGGGAGTTCCGGGGAGCTGTTTTTT
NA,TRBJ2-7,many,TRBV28,CASSLYGWEHEQYF,TGTGCCAGCAGTTTATATGGGTGGGAGCACGAGCAGTACTTC
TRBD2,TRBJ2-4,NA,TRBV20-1,CSARNGLAKNIQYF,TGCAGTGCTAGGAACGGACTAGCTAAAAACATTCAGTACTTC
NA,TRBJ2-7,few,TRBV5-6,CASSGFRDLGSYEQYF,TGTGCCAGCAGCGGCTTCAGGGACTTGGGTTCCTACGAGCAGTACTTC
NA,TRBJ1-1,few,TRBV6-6,CASRPPLGLNTEAFF,TGTGCCAGCAGGCCCCCACTCGGTTTGAACACTGAAGCTTTCTTT
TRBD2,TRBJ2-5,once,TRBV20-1,CSAGTSGNKETQYF,TGCAGTGCTGGGACTAGCGGGAATAAAGAGACCCAGTACTTC
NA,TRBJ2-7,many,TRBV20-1,CSALRRSNSYEQYF,TGCAGTGCCCTCAGGCGGTCTAACTCCTACGAGCAGTACTTC
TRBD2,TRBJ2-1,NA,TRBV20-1,CSALQATGGNEQFF,TGCAGTGCCCTTCAGGCGACGGGGGGAAATGAGCAGTTCTTC
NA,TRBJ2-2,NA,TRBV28,CASSLLQGMSGELFF,TGTGCCAGCAGTTTACTACAGGGCATGTCCGGGGAGCTGTTTTTT
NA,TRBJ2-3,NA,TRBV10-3,CAISDPGTSTDTQYF,TGTGCCATCAGTGATCCCGGGACATCCACAGATACGCAGTATTTT
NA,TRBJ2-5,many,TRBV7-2,CASSRERGQGGGETQYF,TGTGCCAGCAGCCGAGAAAGAGGACAGGGCGGGGGGGAGACCCAGTACTTC
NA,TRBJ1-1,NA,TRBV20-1,CSARVHLDQAFF,TGCAGTGCTAGGGTCCACCTAGATCAAGCTTTCTTT
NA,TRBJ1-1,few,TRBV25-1,CASSRRGTVGTEAFF,TGTGCCAGCAGCCGCCGGGGCACGGTGGGCACTGAAGCTTTCTTT